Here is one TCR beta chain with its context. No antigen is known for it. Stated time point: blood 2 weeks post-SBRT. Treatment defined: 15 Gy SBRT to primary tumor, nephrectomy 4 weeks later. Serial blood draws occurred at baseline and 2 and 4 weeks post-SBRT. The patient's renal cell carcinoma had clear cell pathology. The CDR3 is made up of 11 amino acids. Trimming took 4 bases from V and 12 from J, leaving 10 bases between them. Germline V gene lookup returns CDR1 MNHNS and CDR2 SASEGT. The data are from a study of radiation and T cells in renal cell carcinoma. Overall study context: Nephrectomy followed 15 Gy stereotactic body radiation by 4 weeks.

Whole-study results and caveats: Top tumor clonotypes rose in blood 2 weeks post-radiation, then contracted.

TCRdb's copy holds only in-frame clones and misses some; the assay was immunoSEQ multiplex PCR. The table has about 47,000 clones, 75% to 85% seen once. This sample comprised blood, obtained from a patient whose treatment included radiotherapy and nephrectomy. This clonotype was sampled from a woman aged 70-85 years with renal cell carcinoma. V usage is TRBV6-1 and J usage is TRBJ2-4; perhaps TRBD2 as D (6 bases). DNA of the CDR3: TGTGCCAGCAGTGGAACTAGCCCTCAGTACTTC. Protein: CASSGTSPQYF.